This TCR beta chain stems from a study of breast tumors, draining lymph nodes, adjacent tissues. Regarding this clonotype: The antigen is unknown.

Whole-study findings and limits: Most tumor T cells seemingly derive from lymph node, then expand in tumor. Luminal-like breast cancer showed significantly higher tumor–nontumor repertoire similarity than basal-like.

Trimming removed 1 base from V and 1 base from J, with 10 bases in between. This CDR3 spans 15 amino acids. The germline V gene has CDR1 SGHTA and CDR2 FQGNSA. TCRdb called the multiplex PCR reads again in MiXCR, with one record for every CDR3 protein. This sample carries about 22,000 distinct CDR3 sequences, roughly 55% of them seen once, and the ten largest clones take over 11%. This TCR came from a female donor with breast cancer. Some clones in this sample may be carry-over from other donors' samples. Sample: breast tumor tissue. The genes are TRBV7-2 and TRBJ2-5; D perhaps matches TRBD2 (6 bases). The CDR3 DNA follows: TGTGCCAGCAGCTTAGGGGGTAGCGGCCAAGAGACCCAGTACTTC. It is translated as CASSLGGSGQETQYF.